This T cell receptor beta chain was captured by sequencing in a study of response to subunit inactivated influenza vaccine. Study-wide findings and caveats: That few new T cells are recruited by each seasonal influenza vaccination was the authors' suggestion.

CDR3 size: 14 residues. V shed 1 base, J shed 2 bases, and the junction held 3 bases outside the gene matches. Looked up from germline, CDR1 is DFQATT and CDR2 is SNEGSKA (reference sequence). Each CDR3 protein gets one entry after TCRdb re-called the RT-PCR reads with MiXCR. Here the sample spans some 500,000 distinct CDR3 sequences, 15% to 20% being singletons. This clonotype was seen only a few times. What it recognizes is unknown. Sequences were derived from CD4+ T cells sorted from PBMCs, sampled around 2 years after vaccination. The rearrangement joins TRBV20-1 to TRBJ2-3; 7 bases are shared with TRBD2. This TCR came from a man between 50 and 75 years old who received an inactivated influenza vaccine. The CDR3 sequence is CSARAGGNTDTQYF. In nucleotides, the CDR3 is TGCAGTGCTAGAGCGGGAGGAAACACAGATACGCAGTATTTT.